Included here is one T cell receptor (beta chain) sequence, with context. CDR3 size: 14 residues. CDR1 MRHNA and CDR2 SNTAGT come from the germline V gene. Trimming stripped 3 bases from V and 4 bases from J, with 12 bases between. Researchers ran the PCR with 60 Vbeta and 13 Jbeta primers. Sequenced by immunoSEQ multiplex PCR; TCRdb stores in-frame clones only, minus some. In the table there are roughly 120,000 clones, 76% of which are singletons. This entry is derived from a study of cytomegalovirus exposure and HLA in healthy donors. V is TRBV6-4 and J is TRBJ1-2; maybe TRBD1 (6 bases). The material sequenced was PBMCs. The sequence was collected from a woman between 50 and 59 years old in good health and CMV-seropositive. CDR3 in amino acids: CASSETGLGYGYTF. Here the CDR3 DNA reads TGTGCCAGCAGTGAGACAGGTCTGGGCTATGGCTACACCTTC.